A single sample is the source of the 20 T cell receptor beta chains below, sequenced in a study of CD8 T cells in Susac syndrome. RNA, at about 0.5 to 1 ug, was reverse transcribed with random hexamers. TCRdb independently ran MiXCR on the immunoSEQ multiplex PCR reads; one entry per CDR3 protein. The table includes approximately 200,000 distinct CDR3 sequences, about 95% detected once. The sample taken for sequencing was CD4+ T cells from PBMCs. The origin of the receptors is a human donor with multiple sclerosis.

Here the CDR3 reads CSARDPLRQYF. In nucleotides, the CDR3 is TGCAGTGCTAGAGATCCTCTACGGCAGTACTTC. The V gene is TRBV20-1, the J gene TRBJ2-7; D ambiguous. Between the trimmed V and J ends, which lost 0 bases and 9 bases, there was a span of 9 bases. The germline CDR1 and CDR2 sequences are DFQATT and SNEGSKA (reference sequence). CDR3 length: 11 residues.

This clonotype has a single count. The rearrangement uses TRBV6-1 and TRBJ2-3, with D perhaps given as TRBD1 or TRBD2 (5 bases each). CDR3 length equals 13 residues. Germline CDR1 and CDR2: MNHNS and SASEGT. Trimming cost V 10 bases and J 2 bases, with 13 bases left between them. This CDR3 is CANRDGYTDTQYF. For the CDR3, the DNA is TGTGCCAACCGGGACGGGTACACAGATACGCAGTATTTT.

CDR3 sequence: CASSPGTNPEPQHF. The CDR3 coding sequence is TGTGCCAGCAGCCCCGGGACAAACCCGGAGCCCCAGCATTTT. The rearrangement links TRBV9 to TRBJ1-5; a weak D match, TRBD1 (6 bases). Germline CDR1 is SGDLS and CDR2 is YYNGEE. The CDR3 runs 14 residues. Trimming left V 4 bases short and J 8 bases short, with 16 bases between.

CDR3 in amino acids: CASSYQAGGNTGELFF. For the CDR3, the DNA is TGTGCCAGCAGTTACCAGGCGGGGGGGAACACCGGGGAGCTGTTTTTT. V usage is TRBV6-5 and J usage is TRBJ2-2; 8 positions match TRBD2. The CDR3 loop spans 16 amino acids. Per germline, CDR1 MNHEY and CDR2 SVGAGI. After removal of 2 bases from V and 1 base from J, the junction contained 3 bases not matched to a gene.

This chain uses TRBV30 with TRBJ1-6; D remains unclear. This CDR3 comprises 14 residues. CDR1 and CDR2 (germline): GTSNPN, SVGIG (reference sequence). Trimming stripped 0 bases from V and 9 bases from J, with 12 bases between. CDR3 sequence (DNA): TGTGCCTGGAGTGTCGAGCTTCGGGTTTCACCCCTCCACTTT. Protein product: CAWSVELRVSPLHF.

This sequence joins TRBV5-1 and TRBJ2-7, with D perhaps matching TRBD1 (7 bases). Germline V lookup: CDR1 SGHRS, CDR2 YFSETQ. This CDR3 is 14 amino acids long. V was cut by 4 bases and J by 5 bases, with 16 bases left in between. The CDR3 nucleotides are TGCGCCAGCAGCGCGGGACAGTCGTACCACGAGCAGTACTTC. Encoded protein: CASSAGQSYHEQYF.

V is TRBV6-1 and J is TRBJ1-1, with TRBD1 matching over 10 bases. This CDR3 region has 17 residues. V shed 6 bases, J shed 5 bases, and the junction held 15 bases outside the gene matches. The V gene's germline CDR1 is MNHNS and CDR2 SASEGT. The chain's CDR3 is CASSPSGTGDGGTEAFF. CDR3 nucleotide sequence: TGTGCCAGCAGCCCGAGTGGGACAGGGGATGGAGGAACTGAAGCTTTCTTT.

The rearrangement joins TRBV6-5 to TRBJ1-5; D is ambiguous. Between the trimmed V and J ends, which lost 2 bases and 9 bases, there was a span of 11 bases. The CDR3 loop spans 13 amino acids. The germline CDR1 and CDR2 sequences are MNHEY and SVGAGI. The CDR3 sequence is CASSYREALPQHF. CDR3 DNA: TGTGCCAGCAGTTACAGGGAGGCTCTGCCCCAGCATTTT.

The chain joins TRBV20-1 to TRBJ2-5; D uncertain. V lost 2 bases and J 5 bases, leaving 18 bases between the germline ends. The CDR3 sequence is 15 residues long. The germline gives CDR1 DFQATT, CDR2 SNEGSKA (reference sequence). CDR3 bases: TGCAGTGCTAGAATCAGCCGTAATCGACCCGAGACCCAGTACTTC. This translates into CSARISRNRPETQYF.

The rearrangement uses TRBV29-1 and TRBJ2-3, with D perhaps TRBD2 (5 bases). Germline V gives CDR1 SQVTM, CDR2 ANQGSEA. The CDR3 is 14 residues long. Trimming cost V 5 bases and J 6 bases, with 18 bases left between them. The CDR3 is CSVLERRDLDTQYF. The CDR3, as DNA: TGCAGCGTTTTGGAACGCCGGGATCTGGATACGCAGTATTTT.

This clonotype was seen a single time. The chain carries TRBV7-2 and TRBJ1-2; the D gene is possibly TRBD1 (6 bases). From germline, CDR1 is SGHTA and CDR2 FQGNSA. V shed 5 bases and J shed 5 bases, with 18 bases lying between them. The CDR3 contains 15 residues. CDR3 protein: CASSPVTGPDYGYTF. Here the CDR3 DNA reads TGTGCCAGCAGCCCAGTGACAGGACCGGATTATGGCTACACCTTC.

The CDR3 region has the DNA TGCAGTGCTAGAGTCGGTCAGACCCAGTACTTC. Protein product: CSARVGQTQYF. The V and J genes are TRBV20-1 and TRBJ2-5; D unresolved. V was shortened by 1 base and J by 6 bases, with 6 bases between the two germline ends. From germline, CDR1 is DFQATT and CDR2 SNEGSKA (reference sequence). The CDR3 covers 11 residues.

The V call is TRBV9, the J call TRBJ2-2, with D unresolved. The germline CDR1 and CDR2 sequences are SGDLS and YYNGEE. There are 15 residues in the CDR3. With 0 bases removed from V and 6 bases from J, the gap between germline ends came to 12 bases. The CDR3 sequence: CASSVGTSEAGELFF. CDR3 coding DNA: TGTGCCAGCAGCGTAGGCACGAGCGAGGCCGGGGAGCTGTTTTTT. The whole variable domain, filled in from reference TRBV9 and TRBJ2-2, reads DSGVTQTPKHLITATGQRVTLRCSPRSGDLSVYWYQQSLDQGLQFLIQYYNGEERAKGNILERFSAQQFPDLHSELNLSSLELGDSALYFCASSVGTSEAGELFFGEGSRLTVL.

This chain joins TRBV30 and TRBJ1-1; D remains ambiguous. The CDR3 has 14 amino acids. Trimming shortened V by 0 bases and J by 4 bases, and 12 bases separated the two germline ends. Per the germline V gene, CDR1 is GTSNPN and CDR2 is SVGIG (reference sequence). The CDR3 nucleotides are TGTGCCTGGAGTGTCTTACAGAGGAGCACTGAAGCTTTCTTT. It is translated as CAWSVLQRSTEAFF.

The chain is built from TRBV3-1 and TRBJ2-3; maybe TRBD2 (6 bases). The CDR3 covers 15 residues. Trimming shortened V by 4 bases and J by 6 bases, and 17 bases separated the two germline ends. Germline CDR1 reads LGHDT; CDR2 reads YNNKEL (reference sequence). The CDR3 loop reads CASSLVGVGRDTQYF. The CDR3 DNA sequence: TGTGCCAGCAGCCTAGTCGGGGTAGGGAGGGATACGCAGTATTTT.

The J gene is TRBJ2-4, the V gene TRBV30; D may correspond to TRBD1 or TRBD2 (6 bases each). Germline CDR1 and CDR2: GTSNPN and SVGIG (reference sequence). Trimming stripped 2 bases from V and 8 bases from J, with 13 bases between. The CDR3 covers 13 residues. The CDR3 DNA reads TGTGCCTGGAGTCAACAGGGAGGAGACATTCAGTACTTC. Encoded protein: CAWSQQGGDIQYF. Looking up the rest from reference TRBV30 and TRBJ2-4 gives the full variable domain: SQTIHQWPATLVQPVGSPLSLECTVEGTSNPNLYWYRQAAGRGLQLLFYSVGIGQISSEVPQNLSASRPQDRQFILSSKKLLLSDSGFYLCAWSQQGGDIQYFGAGTRLSVL.

The chain uses TRBV30 and TRBJ2-1; D gene uncertain. CDR1 and CDR2 (germline): GTSNPN, SVGIG (reference sequence). The CDR3 is 11 residues long. V dropped 4 bases and J dropped 2 bases, with 3 bases sitting between them. CDR3 loop: CAWTTYNEQFF. The CDR3 coding sequence is TGTGCCTGGACCACCTACAATGAGCAGTTCTTC. Combining the CDR3 with reference TRBV30 and TRBJ2-1 gives the whole variable domain SQTIHQWPATLVQPVGSPLSLECTVEGTSNPNLYWYRQAAGRGLQLLFYSVGIGQISSEVPQNLSASRPQDRQFILSSKKLLLSDSGFYLCAWTTYNEQFFGPGTRLTVL.

The chain uses TRBV25-1 and TRBJ2-5; 11 nucleotides match TRBD2. Germline V gives CDR1 MGHDK, CDR2 SYGVNS. V was clipped by 5 bases and J by 4 bases; unmatched bases: 6. The CDR3 totals 15 residues. CDR3: CASSPHGTSGETQYF. The CDR3 DNA follows: TGTGCCAGCAGTCCTCACGGGACTAGCGGAGAGACCCAGTACTTC.

This chain connects TRBV5-1 to TRBJ2-7; a possible D gene is TRBD2 (6 bases). The V and J ends lost 2 bases and 3 bases respectively, with 12 bases between them. CDR1 and CDR2 (germline): SGHRS, YFSETQ. This CDR3 comprises 14 residues. CDR3 in DNA: TGCGCCAGCAGCTTAGGGACTCCTGGCTACGAGCAGTACGTC. It codes for CASSLGTPGYEQYV.

This clonotype came up once. V gene TRBV9 combines with J gene TRBJ2-7; TRBD1 matches 10 bases. The germline V gene has CDR1 SGDLS and CDR2 YYNGEE. With V trimmed by 0 bases and J by 7 bases, 7 bases remained unmatched. The CDR3 runs 15 residues. Here the CDR3 reads CASSVDLDRGGEQYF. The CDR3 coding sequence is TGTGCCAGCAGCGTAGACTTGGACAGGGGGGGAGAGCAGTACTTC.